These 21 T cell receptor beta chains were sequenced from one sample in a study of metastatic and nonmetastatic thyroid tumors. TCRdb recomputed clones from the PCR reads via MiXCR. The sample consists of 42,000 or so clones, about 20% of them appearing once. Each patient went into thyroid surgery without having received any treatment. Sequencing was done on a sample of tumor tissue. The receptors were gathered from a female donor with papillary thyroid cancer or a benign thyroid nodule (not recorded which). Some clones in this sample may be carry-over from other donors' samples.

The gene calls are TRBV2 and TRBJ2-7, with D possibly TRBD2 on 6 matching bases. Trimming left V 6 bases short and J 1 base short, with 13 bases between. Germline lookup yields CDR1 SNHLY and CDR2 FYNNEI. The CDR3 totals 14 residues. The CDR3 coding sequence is TGTGCCAGCAGGTCGGGGACTCAATCCTACGAGCAGTACTTC. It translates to CASRSGTQSYEQYF.

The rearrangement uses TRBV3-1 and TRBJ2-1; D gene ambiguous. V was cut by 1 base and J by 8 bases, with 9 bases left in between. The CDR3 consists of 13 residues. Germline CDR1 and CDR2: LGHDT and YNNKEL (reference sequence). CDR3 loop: CASSQVGWDEQFF. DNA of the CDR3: TGTGCCAGCAGCCAAGTTGGGTGGGATGAGCAGTTCTTC.

The chain's CDR3 is CASSLVGSGQNGYTF. For the CDR3, the DNA is TGTGCCAGCAGCTTGGTAGGGAGTGGGCAGAATGGCTACACCTTC. This chain joins TRBV5-4 and TRBJ1-2; no reliable D call. Per germline, CDR1 SGHNT and CDR2 YYREEE (reference sequence). The CDR3 has 15 amino acids. V lost 0 bases and J lost 6, with 15 bases in between.

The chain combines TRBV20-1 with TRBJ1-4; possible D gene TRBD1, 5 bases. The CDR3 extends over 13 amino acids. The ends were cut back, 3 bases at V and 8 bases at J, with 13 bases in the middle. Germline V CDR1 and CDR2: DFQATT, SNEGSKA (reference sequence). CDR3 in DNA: TGCAGTGCTAGTTGGGACGGGGACGAAAAACTGTTTTTT. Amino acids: CSASWDGDEKLFF.

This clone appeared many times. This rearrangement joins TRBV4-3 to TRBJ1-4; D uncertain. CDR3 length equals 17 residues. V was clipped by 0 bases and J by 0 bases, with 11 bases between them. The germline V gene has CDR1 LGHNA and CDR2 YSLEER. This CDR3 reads CASSQDYSGATNEKLFF. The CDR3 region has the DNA TGCGCCAGCAGCCAAGACTACAGCGGCGCAACTAATGAAAAACTGTTTTTT.

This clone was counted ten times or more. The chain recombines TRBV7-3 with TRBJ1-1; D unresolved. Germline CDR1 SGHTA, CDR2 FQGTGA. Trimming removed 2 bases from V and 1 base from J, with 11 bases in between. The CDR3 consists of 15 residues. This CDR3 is CASSLAPGRNTEAFF. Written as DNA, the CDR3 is TGTGCCAGCAGCTTAGCGCCGGGCAGGAACACTGAAGCTTTCTTT.

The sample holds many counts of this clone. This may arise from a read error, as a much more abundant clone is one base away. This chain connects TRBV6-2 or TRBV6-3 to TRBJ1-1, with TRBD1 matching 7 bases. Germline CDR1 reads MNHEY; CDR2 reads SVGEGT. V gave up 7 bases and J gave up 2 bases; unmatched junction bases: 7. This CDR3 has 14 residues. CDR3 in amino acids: CASTKTGINTEAFF. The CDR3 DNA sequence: TGTGCCAGCACCAAGACAGGGATTAACACTGAAGCTTTCTTT.

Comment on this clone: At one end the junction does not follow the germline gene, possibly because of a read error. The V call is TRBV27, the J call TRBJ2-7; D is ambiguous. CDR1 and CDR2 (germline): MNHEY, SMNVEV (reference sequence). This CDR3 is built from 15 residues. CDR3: CASSPVPVPAYEQHF. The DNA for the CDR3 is TGTGCCAGCAGCCCTGTTCCCGTCCCCGCCTACGAGCAGCACTTC.

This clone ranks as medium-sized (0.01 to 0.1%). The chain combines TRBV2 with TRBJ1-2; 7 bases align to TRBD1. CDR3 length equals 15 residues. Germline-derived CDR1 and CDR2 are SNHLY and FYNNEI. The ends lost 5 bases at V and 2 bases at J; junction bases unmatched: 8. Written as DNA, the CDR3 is TGTGCCAGCAGTAAAAACAGGGGAAGGAACTATGGCTACACCTTC. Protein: CASSKNRGRNYGYTF.

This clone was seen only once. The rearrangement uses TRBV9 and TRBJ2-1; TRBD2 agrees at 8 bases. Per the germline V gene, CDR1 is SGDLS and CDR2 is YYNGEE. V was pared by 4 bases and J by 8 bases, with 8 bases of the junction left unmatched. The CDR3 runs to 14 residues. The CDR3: CASSSGGWQDEQFF. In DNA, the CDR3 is TGTGCCAGCAGCTCGGGGGGGTGGCAGGATGAGCAGTTCTTC.

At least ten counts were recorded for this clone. The CDR3 sequence is CASSPGYNEQFF. The CDR3 nucleotides read TGTGCCAGCAGCCCGGGTTACAATGAGCAGTTCTTC. The chain carries TRBV5-5 and TRBJ2-1; no clear D gene. Trimming removed 4 bases from V and 4 bases from J, with 6 bases in between. The CDR3 is made up of 12 amino acids. Germline V lookup: CDR1 SGHKS, CDR2 YYEKEE (reference sequence).

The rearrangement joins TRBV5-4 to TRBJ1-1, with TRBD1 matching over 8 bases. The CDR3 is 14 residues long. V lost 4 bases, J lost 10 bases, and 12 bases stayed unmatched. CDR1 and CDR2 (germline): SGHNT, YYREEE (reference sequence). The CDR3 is CASSKKDGQGRAFF. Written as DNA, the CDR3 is TGTGCCAGCAGCAAAAAGGATGGACAGGGTAGAGCTTTCTTT.

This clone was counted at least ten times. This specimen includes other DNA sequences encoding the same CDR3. CDR3 sequence: CASSLVAGGPQETQYF. The CDR3 DNA reads TGTGCCAGCAGCTTAGTAGCGGGGGGGCCGCAAGAGACCCAGTACTTC. This rearrangement joins TRBV7-2 to TRBJ2-5; 11 nucleotides align to TRBD2. This CDR3 is 16 amino acids long. V lost 1 base to trimming and J lost 2 bases; unmatched junction nucleotides: 3. Per germline, CDR1 SGHTA and CDR2 FQGNSA.

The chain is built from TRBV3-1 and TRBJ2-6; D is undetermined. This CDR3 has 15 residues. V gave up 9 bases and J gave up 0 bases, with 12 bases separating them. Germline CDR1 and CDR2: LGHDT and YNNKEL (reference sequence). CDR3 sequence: CASSTRSSGANVLTF. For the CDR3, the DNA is TGTGCCAGTAGCACCCGCAGCTCTGGGGCCAACGTCCTGACTTTC.

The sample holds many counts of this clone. CDR3 sequence (DNA): TGTGCCAGCAGTTCGCCGGACCTAAAGGACACTGAAGCTTTCTTT. It specifies CASSSPDLKDTEAFF. This chain joins TRBV28 and TRBJ1-1; D is unclear. V lost 4 bases and J 3 bases, leaving 15 bases between the germline ends. Germline V lookup: CDR1 MDHEN, CDR2 SYDVKM. The CDR3 totals 15 residues.

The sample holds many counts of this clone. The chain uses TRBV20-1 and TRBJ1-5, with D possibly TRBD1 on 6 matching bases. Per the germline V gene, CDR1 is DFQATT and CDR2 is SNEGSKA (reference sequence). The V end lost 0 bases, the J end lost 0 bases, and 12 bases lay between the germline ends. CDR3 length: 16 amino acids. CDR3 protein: CSARDPGVNSNQPQHF. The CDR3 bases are TGCAGTGCTAGAGACCCAGGGGTGAATAGCAATCAGCCCCAGCATTTT.

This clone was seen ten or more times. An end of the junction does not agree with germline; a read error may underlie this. The CDR3 coding sequence is TGTGCCAGCAGGTCGGGGGAACACTTACTGCGTTTCAACTTC. Its translation: CASRSGEHLLRFNF. V gene TRBV2 combines with J gene TRBJ2-1; the D gene is possibly TRBD2 (6 bases). This CDR3 region has 14 residues. The germline gives CDR1 SNHLY, CDR2 FYNNEI.

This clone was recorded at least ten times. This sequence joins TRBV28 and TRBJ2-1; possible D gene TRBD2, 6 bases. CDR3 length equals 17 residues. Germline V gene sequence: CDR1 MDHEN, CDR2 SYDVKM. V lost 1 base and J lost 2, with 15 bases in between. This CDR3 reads CASSLSGTFYAYNEQFF. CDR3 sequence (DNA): TGTGCCAGCAGTTTATCCGGGACTTTCTACGCCTACAATGAGCAGTTCTTC. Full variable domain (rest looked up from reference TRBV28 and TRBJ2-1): DVKVTQSSRYLVKRTGEKVFLECVQDMDHENMFWYRQDPGLGLRLIYFSYDVKMKEKGDIPEGYSVSREKKERFSLILESASTNQTSMYLCASSLSGTFYAYNEQFFGPGTRLTVL.

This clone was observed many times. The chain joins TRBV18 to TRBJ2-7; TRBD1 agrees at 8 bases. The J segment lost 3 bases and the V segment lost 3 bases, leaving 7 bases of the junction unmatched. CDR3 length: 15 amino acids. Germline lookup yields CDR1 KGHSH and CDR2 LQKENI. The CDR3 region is CASSPTGQEVYEQYF. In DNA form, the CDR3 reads TGTGCCAGCTCACCGACGGGACAGGAGGTCTACGAGCAGTACTTC.

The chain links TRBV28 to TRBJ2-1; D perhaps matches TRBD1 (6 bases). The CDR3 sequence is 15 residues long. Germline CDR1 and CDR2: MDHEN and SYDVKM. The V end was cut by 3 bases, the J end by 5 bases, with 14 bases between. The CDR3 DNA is TGTGCCAGCAGTTTGTGGCAGGGGCCCAACAATGAGCAGTTCTTC. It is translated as CASSLWQGPNNEQFF.

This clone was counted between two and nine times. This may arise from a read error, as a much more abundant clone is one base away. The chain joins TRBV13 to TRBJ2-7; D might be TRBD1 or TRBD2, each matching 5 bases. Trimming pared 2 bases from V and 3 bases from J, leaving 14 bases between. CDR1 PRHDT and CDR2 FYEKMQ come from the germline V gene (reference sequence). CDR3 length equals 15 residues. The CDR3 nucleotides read TGTGCCAGCAGCTTATTCGGGGCAGGAGTCTACGAGCAGTACTTC. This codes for CASSLFGAGVYEQYF.